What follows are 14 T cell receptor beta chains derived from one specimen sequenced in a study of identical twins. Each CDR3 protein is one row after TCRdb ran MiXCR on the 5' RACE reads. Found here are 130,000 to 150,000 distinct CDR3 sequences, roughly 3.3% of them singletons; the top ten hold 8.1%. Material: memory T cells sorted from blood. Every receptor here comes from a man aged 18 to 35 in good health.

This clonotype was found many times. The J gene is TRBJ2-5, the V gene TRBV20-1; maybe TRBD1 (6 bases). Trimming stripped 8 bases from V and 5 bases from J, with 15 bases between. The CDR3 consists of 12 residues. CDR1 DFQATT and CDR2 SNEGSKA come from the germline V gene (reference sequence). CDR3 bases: TGCAGTTTCACACAGGGCAGGGAGACCCAGTACTTC. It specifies CSFTQGRETQYF.

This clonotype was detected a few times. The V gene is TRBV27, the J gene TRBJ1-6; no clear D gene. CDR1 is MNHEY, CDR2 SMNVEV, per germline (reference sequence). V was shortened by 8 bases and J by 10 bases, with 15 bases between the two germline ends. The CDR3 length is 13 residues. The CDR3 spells CASGPFQVSPLHF. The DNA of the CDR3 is TGTGCCAGCGGACCTTTCCAGGTATCACCCCTCCACTTT.

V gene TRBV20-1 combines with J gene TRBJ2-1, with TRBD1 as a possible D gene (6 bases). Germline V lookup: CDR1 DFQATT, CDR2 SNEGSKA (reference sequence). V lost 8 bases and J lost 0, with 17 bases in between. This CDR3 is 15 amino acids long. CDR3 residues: CSSTGHRSSYNEQFF. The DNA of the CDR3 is TGCAGTTCGACGGGACACAGGAGCTCCTACAATGAGCAGTTCTTC.

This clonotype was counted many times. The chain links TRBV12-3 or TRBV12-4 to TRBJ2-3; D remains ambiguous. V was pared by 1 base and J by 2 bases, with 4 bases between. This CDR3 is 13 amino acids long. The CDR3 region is CASSLGTTDTQYF. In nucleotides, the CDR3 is TGTGCCAGCAGTTTAGGAACCACAGATACGCAGTATTTT.

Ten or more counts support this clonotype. CDR3 bases: TGTGCCATCAGTGAGTCGGCCAGGACAGGGATCTACGAGCAGTACTTC. Residues: CAISESARTGIYEQYF. The chain has TRBV10-3 and TRBJ2-7; 8 nucleotides line up with TRBD1. After removal of 0 bases from V and 3 bases from J, the junction contained 7 bases not matched to a gene. Germline V CDR1 and CDR2: ENHRY, SYGVKD. This CDR3 is 16 amino acids long.

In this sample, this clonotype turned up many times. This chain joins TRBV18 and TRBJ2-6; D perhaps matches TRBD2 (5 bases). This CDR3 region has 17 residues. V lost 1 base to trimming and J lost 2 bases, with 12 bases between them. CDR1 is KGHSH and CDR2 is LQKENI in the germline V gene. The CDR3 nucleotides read TGTGCCAGCTCACCACTCGGGATGACTGCTGGGGCCAACGTCCTGACTTTC. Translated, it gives CASSPLGMTAGANVLTF.

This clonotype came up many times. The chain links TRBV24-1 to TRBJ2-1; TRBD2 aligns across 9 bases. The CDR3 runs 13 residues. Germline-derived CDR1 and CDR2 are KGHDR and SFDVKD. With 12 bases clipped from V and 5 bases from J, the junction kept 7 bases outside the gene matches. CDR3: CASASGNHNEQFF. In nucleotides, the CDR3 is TGTGCCTCGGCTAGCGGGAATCACAATGAGCAGTTCTTC.

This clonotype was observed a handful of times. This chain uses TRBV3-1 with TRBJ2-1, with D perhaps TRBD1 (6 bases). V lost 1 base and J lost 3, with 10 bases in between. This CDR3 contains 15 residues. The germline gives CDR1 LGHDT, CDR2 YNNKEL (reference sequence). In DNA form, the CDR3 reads TGTGCCAGCAGCCAAGGGGGCAGGGGCTACAATGAGCAGTTCTTC. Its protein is CASSQGGRGYNEQFF.

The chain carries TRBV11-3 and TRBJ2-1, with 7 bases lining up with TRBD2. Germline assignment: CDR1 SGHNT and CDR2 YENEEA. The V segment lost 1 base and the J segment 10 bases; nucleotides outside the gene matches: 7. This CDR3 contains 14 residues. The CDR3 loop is CASSLGPASGEQFF. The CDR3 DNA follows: TGTGCCAGCAGCTTAGGGCCGGCTAGCGGAGAGCAGTTCTTC.

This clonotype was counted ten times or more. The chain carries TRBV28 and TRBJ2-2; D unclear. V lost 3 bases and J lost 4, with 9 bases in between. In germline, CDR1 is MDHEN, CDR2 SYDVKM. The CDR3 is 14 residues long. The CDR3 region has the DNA TGTGCCAGCAGTTTGGTCCCAGGCACCGGGGAGCTGTTTTTT. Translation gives CASSLVPGTGELFF.

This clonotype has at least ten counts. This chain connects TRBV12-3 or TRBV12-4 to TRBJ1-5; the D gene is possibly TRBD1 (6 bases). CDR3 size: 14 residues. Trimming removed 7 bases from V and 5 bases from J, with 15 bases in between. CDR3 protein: CASTQTHRDQPQHF. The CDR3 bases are TGTGCCAGCACCCAAACCCACAGGGATCAGCCCCAGCATTTT.

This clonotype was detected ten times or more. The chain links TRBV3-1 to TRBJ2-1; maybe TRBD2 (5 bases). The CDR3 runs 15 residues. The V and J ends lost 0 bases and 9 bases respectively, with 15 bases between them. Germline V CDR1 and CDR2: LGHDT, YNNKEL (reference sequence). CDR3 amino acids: CASSQDASRMREQFF. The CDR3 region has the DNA TGTGCCAGCAGCCAAGATGCTAGCAGGATGCGTGAGCAGTTCTTC.

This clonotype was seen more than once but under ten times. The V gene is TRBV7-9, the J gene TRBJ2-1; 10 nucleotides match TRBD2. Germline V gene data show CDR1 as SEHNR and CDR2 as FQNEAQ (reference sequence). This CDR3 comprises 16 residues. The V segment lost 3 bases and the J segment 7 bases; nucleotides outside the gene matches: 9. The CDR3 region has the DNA TGTGCCAGCAGCTTCCCTGCTAGCGGGAGTTGGAATGAGCAGTTCTTC. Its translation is CASSFPASGSWNEQFF. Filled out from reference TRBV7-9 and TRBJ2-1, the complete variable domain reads DTGVSQNPRHKITKRGQNVTFRCDPISEHNRLYWYRQTLGQGPEFLTYFQNEAQLEKSRLLSDRFSAERPKGSFSTLEIQRTEQGDSAMYLCASSFPASGSWNEQFFGPGTRLTVL.

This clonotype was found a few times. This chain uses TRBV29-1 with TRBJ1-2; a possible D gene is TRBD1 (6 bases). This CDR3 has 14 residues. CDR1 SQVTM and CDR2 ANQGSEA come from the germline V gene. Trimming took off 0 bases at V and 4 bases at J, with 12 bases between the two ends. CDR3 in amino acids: CSVEDRGAGYGYTF. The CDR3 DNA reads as TGCAGCGTTGAAGATCGGGGGGCAGGCTATGGCTACACCTTC.